The entry that follows covers one TCR beta chain sequence. This entry belongs to a study of blood T cell repertoires in COVID-19. Study details: From T cells, B-cell-depleted T cells, or PBMCs came the material, which was cDNA or gDNA.

The table came from immunoSEQ multiplex PCR; TCRdb's copy has only in-frame clones and leaves some out. The sample holds about 250,000 clones, nearly 90% seen once. With 2 bases removed from V and 4 bases from J, the gap between germline ends came to 12 bases. The V gene's germline CDR1 is SGHNT and CDR2 YYREEE (reference sequence). The CDR3 runs to 14 residues. This chain uses TRBV5-4 with TRBJ1-1, with D possibly TRBD1 on 6 matching bases. The TCR originated in a man aged 18 to 30 with active or convalescent COVID-19. Sequencing was carried out using peripheral blood. The CDR3 loop reads CASSFRGAGTEAFF. In nucleotides, the CDR3 is TGTGCCAGCAGCTTTCGGGGGGCTGGCACTGAAGCTTTCTTT.